The sequence of this TCR beta chain was determined in a study of OX40 agonist ivuxolimab in advanced cancers. Study in general: Patients with prior anti-PD-1, anti-PD-L1 or anti-CTLA-4 therapy were eligible; less than 50% had some. The study, taken as a whole, reports: CD4+ T cells averaged fewer expanded clones than CD8+ T cells.

This clone has a single count. Its target is unknown. Autoimmune disease history or systemic immunosuppression meant exclusion. The study sampled blood at baseline, cycle 4 day 1, and cycle 7 day 1. Germline V gene lookup returns CDR1 WSHSY and CDR2 SAAADI. CDR3 length: 18 residues. J was trimmed by 0 bases and V by 3 bases; bases with no gene match: 3. Here immunoSEQ multiplex PCR was the method, and the copy in TCRdb shows in-frame clones only, minus some. In the table there are around 90,000 clones, 70% to 90% of which are singletons. The source is an adult with an advanced solid tumor such as melanoma, head and neck, liver or kidney cancer. The chain joins TRBV10-2 to TRBJ2-6; 12 bases agree with TRBD1. This specimen was CD4+ or CD8+ T cells sorted from blood, taken in a trial of the OX40 agonist ivuxolimab. The CDR3 DNA reads as TGCGCCAGCAGTGATCCGGGACAGGGGGCCTCTGGGGCCAACGTCCTGACTTTC. Its protein product is CASSDPGQGASGANVLTF.